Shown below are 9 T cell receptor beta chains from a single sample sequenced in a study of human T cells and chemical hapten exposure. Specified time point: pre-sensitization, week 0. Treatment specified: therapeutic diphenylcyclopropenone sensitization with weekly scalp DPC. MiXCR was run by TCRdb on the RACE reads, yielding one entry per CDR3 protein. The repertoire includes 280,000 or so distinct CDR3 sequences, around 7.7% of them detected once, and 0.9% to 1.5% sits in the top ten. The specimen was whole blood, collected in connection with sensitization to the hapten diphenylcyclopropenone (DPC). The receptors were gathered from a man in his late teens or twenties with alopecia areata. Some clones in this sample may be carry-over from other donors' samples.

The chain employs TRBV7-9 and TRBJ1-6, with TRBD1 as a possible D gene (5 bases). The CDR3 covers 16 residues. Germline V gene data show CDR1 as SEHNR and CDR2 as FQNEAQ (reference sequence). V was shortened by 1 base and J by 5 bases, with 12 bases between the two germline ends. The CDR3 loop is CASSLGGNGDNSPLHF. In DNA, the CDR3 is TGTGCCAGCAGCTTAGGGGGGAATGGTGATAATTCACCCCTCCACTTT.

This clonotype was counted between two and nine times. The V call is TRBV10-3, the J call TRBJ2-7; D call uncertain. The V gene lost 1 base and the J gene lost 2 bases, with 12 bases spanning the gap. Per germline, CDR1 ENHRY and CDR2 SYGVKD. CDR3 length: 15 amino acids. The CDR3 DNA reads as TGTGCCATCAGTGAGTATTTAGGAGCCCCCTACGAGCAGTACTTC. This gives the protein CAISEYLGAPYEQYF.

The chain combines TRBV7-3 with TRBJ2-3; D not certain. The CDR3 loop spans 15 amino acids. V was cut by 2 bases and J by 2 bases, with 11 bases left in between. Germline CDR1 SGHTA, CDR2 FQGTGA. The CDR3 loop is CASSLGSADTDTQYF. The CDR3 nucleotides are TGTGCCAGCAGCTTAGGAAGCGCAGACACAGATACGCAGTATTTT.

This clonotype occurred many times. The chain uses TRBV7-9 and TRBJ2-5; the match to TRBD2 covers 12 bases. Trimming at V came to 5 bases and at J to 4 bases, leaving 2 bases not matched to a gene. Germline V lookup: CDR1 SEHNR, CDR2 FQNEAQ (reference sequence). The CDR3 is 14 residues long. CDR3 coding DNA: TGTGCCAGCAGCGCACTAGCGGGGGGAGAGACCCAGTACTTC. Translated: CASSALAGGETQYF.

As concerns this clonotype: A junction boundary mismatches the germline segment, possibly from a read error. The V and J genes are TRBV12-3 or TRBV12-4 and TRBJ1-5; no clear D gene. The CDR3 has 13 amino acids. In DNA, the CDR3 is TGTGCCAGCAGTTTCTCCCCTGGGCAGCCCCAGCGTTTT. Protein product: CASSFSPGQPQRF.

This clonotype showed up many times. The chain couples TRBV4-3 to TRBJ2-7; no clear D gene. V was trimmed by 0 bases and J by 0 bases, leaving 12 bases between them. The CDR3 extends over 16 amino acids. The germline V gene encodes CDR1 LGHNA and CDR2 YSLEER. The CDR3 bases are TGCGCCAGCAGCCAAGATCTTTCACACCTCTCCTACGAGCAGTACTTC. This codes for CASSQDLSHLSYEQYF.

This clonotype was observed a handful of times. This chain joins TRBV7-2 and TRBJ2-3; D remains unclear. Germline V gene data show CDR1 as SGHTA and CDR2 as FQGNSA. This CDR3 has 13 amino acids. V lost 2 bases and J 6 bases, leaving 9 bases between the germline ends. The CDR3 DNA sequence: TGTGCCAGCAGCTTACGCACTCCGGATACGCAGTATTTT. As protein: CASSLRTPDTQYF.

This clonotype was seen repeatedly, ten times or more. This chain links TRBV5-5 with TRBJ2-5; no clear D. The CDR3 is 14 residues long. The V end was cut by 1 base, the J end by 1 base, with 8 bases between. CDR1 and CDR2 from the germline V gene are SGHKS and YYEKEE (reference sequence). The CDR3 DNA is TGTGCCAGCAGCTTGATCTCTCTCCAAGAGACCCAGTACTTC. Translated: CASSLISLQETQYF. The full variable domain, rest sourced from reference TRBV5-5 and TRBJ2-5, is DAGVTQSPTHLIKTRGQQVTLRCSPISGHKSVSWYQQVLGQGPQFIFQYYEKEERGRGNFPDRFSARQFPNYSSELNVNALLLGDSALYLCASSLISLQETQYFGPGTRLLVL.

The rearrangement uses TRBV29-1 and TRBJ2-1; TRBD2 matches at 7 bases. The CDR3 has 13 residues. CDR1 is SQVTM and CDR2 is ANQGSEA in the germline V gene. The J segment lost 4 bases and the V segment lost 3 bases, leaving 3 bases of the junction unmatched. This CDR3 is CSVERGSYNEQFF. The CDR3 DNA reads TGCAGCGTTGAGCGGGGGTCTTACAATGAGCAGTTCTTC.